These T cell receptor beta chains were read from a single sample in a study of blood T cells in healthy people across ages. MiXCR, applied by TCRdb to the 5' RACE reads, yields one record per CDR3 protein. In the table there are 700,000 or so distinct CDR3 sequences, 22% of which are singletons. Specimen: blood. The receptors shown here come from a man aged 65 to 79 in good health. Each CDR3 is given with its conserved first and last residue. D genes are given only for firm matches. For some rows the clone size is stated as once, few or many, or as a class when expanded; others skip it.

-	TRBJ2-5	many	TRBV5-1	CASSMGRTQETQYF	TGCGCCAGCAGCATGGGACGGACACAAGAGACCCAGTACTTC
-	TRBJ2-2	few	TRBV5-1	CASGQPEGFRTGELFF	TGCGCCAGCGGCCAACCCGAGGGGTTTCGGACCGGGGAGCTGTTTTTT
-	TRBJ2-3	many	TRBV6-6	CASSYSSQGPMSTDTQYF	TGTGCCAGCAGTTACTCCTCACAGGGCCCTATGAGCACAGATACGCAGTATTTT
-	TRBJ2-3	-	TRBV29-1	CSVDRELADTQYF	TGCAGCGTTGATAGGGAGTTGGCAGATACGCAGTATTTT
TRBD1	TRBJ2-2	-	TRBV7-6	CASSPTGGTNTGELFF	TGTGCCAGCAGCCCCACAGGGGGTACGAACACCGGGGAGCTGTTTTTT
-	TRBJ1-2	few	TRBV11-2	CASSTRELLYGYTF	TGTGCCAGCAGCACCCGGGAACTCCTCTATGGCTACACCTTC
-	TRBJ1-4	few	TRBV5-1	CASSLAEADEKLFF	TGCGCCAGCAGCTTGGCCGAGGCAGATGAAAAACTGTTTTTT
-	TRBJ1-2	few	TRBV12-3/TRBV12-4	CASSFLRGGYTF	TGTGCCAGCAGTTTTCTGAGAGGGGGCTACACCTTC
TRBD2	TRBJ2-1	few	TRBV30	CAWSPAGLDNNEQFF	TGTGCCTGGAGCCCCGCGGGACTAGACAACAATGAGCAGTTCTTC
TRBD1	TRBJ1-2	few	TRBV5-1	CASSQGQLNGYTF	TGCGCCAGCAGCCAGGGACAGCTAAATGGCTACACCTTC
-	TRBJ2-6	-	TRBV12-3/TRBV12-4	CASSLAGQVFGANVLTF	TGTGCCAGCAGTTTAGCGGGGCAGGTTTTCGGGGCCAACGTCCTGACTTTC
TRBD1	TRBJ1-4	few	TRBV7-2	CASSYDRGGLGEKLFF	TGTGCCAGCAGCTATGACAGGGGAGGACTCGGTGAAAAACTGTTTTTT
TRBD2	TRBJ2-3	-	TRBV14	CASSRSGGVRDTQYF	TGTGCCAGCAGTCGAAGCGGGGGGGTAAGAGATACGCAGTATTTT
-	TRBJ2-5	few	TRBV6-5	CASSYISEQETQYF	TGTGCCAGCAGTTACATCTCAGAACAAGAGACCCAGTACTTC
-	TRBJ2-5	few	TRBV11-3	CASSQDSLETQYF	TGTGCCAGCAGCCAGGACAGTTTGGAGACCCAGTACTTC
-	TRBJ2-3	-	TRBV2	CASSEASRSSTDTQYF	TGTGCCAGCAGTGAAGCGAGTAGGTCTAGCACAGATACGCAGTATTTT
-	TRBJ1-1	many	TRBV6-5	CANTPGCAFF	TGTGCCAACACCCCGGGGTGTGCTTTCTTT
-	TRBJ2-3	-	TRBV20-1	CSARGPDTDTQYF	TGCAGTGCTAGAGGACCCGACACAGATACGCAGTATTTT
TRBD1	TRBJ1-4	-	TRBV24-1	CATSPGTGEEKLFF	TGTGCCACCAGCCCCGGGACAGGGGAAGAAAAACTGTTTTTT
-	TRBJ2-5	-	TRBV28	CASSPFQRRNQETQYF	TGTGCCAGCAGTCCCTTCCAGCGGCGGAACCAAGAGACCCAGTACTTC
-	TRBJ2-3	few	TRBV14	CASSQETATTDTQYF	TGTGCCAGCAGCCAAGAGACCGCTACCACAGATACGCAGTATTTT
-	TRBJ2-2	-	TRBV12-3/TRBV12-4	CASSKGHPDTGELFF	TGTGCCAGCAGTAAGGGTCATCCGGACACCGGGGAGCTGTTTTTT
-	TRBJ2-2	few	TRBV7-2	CASSPIQSRAHVNWELFF	TGTGCCAGCAGCCCAATCCAATCCCGGGCCCACGTAAATTGGGAGCTGTTTTTT
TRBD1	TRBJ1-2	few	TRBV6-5	CASSRQGRDGYTF	TGTGCCAGCAGCCGACAGGGGCGGGATGGCTACACCTTC
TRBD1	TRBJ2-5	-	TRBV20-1	CSATRGNRGETQYF	TGCAGTGCCACCCGGGGGAACAGGGGGGAGACCCAGTACTTC
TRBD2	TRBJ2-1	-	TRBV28	CASSHLGAGGYNEQFF	TGTGCCAGCAGTCATTTGGGGGCGGGGGGGTACAATGAGCAGTTCTTC
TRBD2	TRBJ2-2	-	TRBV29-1	CSVESGGRTGELFF	TGCAGCGTTGAATCGGGGGGGAGAACCGGGGAGCTGTTTTTT
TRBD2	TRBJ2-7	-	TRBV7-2	CASSLVAGGGNHEQYF	TGTGCCAGCAGCTTAGTTGCGGGAGGCGGTAACCACGAGCAGTACTTC
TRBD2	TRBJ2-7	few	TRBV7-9	CASSSPVAGAYEQYF	TGTGCCAGCAGTTCCCCAGTAGCGGGTGCCTACGAGCAGTACTTC
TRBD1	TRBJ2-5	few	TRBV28	CASSLEGQWETQYF	TGTGCCAGCAGTTTAGAGGGACAGTGGGAGACCCAGTACTTC
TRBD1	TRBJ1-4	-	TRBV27	CASSFIQGDEKLFF	TGTGCCAGCAGTTTCATCCAGGGGGATGAAAAACTGTTTTTT
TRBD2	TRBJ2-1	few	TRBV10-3	CAIAAGGGYNEQFF	TGTGCCATCGCAGCGGGGGGCGGTTACAATGAGCAGTTCTTC
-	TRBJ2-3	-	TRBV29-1	CSVDPWGVGFTDTQYF	TGCAGCGTTGATCCCTGGGGGGTCGGGTTCACAGATACGCAGTATTTT
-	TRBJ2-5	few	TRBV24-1	CATSGLEGHRQTQYF	TGTGCCACCAGTGGTTTGGAAGGCCACCGGCAGACCCAGTACTTC
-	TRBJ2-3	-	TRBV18	CASSPTRQVADTQYF	TGTGCCAGCTCACCGACTCGACAAGTGGCAGATACGCAGTATTTT
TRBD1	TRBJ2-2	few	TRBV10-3	CAINGQGGTGELFF	TGTGCCATCAATGGACAGGGAGGCACCGGGGAGCTGTTTTTT
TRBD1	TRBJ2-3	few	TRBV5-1	CASSNGQGRSDTQYF	TGCGCCAGCAGCAATGGACAGGGTCGGTCGGATACGCAGTATTTT
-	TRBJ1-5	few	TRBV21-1	CASSKGGGTGGFQPQHF	TGTGCCAGCAGCAAGGGAGGGGGAACAGGGGGTTTTCAGCCCCAGCATTTT
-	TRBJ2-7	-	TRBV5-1	CASSLAQSTDEQYF	TGCGCCAGCAGCTTGGCCCAGTCTACCGACGAGCAGTACTTC
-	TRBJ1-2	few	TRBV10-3	CAIKNRRSGYGYTF	TGTGCCATCAAAAACAGGCGATCCGGCTATGGCTACACCTTC
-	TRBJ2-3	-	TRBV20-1	CSARDWGLTDTQYF	TGCAGTGCTAGAGACTGGGGGCTTACAGATACGCAGTATTTT
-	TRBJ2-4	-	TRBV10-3	CAISSSQAKNIQYF	TGTGCCATCAGTTCGTCCCAGGCCAAAAACATTCAGTACTTC
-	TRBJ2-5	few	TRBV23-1	CASSHFRDRILQETQYF	TGCGCCAGCAGTCACTTCCGGGACCGAATTCTACAAGAGACCCAGTACTTC
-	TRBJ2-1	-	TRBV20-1	CSARDERLPYNEQFF	TGCAGTGCTAGAGATGAGCGGTTGCCCTACAATGAGCAGTTCTTC
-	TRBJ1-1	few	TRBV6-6	CASSYGPQLVTEAFF	TGTGCCAGCAGTTACGGGCCACAGTTGGTCACTGAAGCTTTCTTT
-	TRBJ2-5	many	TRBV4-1	CASSQESRETQYF	TGCGCCAGCAGCCAAGAGTCGAGAGAGACCCAGTACTTC
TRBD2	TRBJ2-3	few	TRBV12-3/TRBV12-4	CASSPRGAGFRQYF	TGTGCCAGCAGCCCGCGGGGGGCCGGTTTTAGGCAGTATTTT
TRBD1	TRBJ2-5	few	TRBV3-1	CASSQAGQKETQYF	TGTGCCAGCAGCCAAGCGGGACAGAAAGAGACCCAGTACTTC
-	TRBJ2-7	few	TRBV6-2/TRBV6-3	CASNPPQVYEQYF	TGTGCCAGCAACCCACCCCAAGTCTACGAGCAGTACTTC
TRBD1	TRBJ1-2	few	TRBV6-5	CASRNWDRPGYTF	TGTGCCAGCCGAAATTGGGACAGGCCCGGCTACACCTTC
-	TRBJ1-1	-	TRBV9	CASRGNSRTEAFF	TGTGCCAGCAGGGGAAATTCGAGAACTGAAGCTTTCTTT
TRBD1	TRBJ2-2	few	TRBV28	CANSSLRQGENTGELFF	TGTGCCAACAGCTCACTCCGACAGGGGGAGAACACCGGGGAGCTGTTTTTT
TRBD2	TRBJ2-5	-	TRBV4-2	CASSQPSASGEETQYF	TGTGCCAGCAGCCAGCCCTCCGCTAGCGGGGAAGAGACCCAGTACTTC
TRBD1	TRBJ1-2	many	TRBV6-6	CAASGTGDYGYTF	TGTGCCGCCTCCGGGACAGGGGATTATGGCTACACCTTC
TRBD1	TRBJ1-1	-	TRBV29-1	CSVLRTGVKNTEAFF	TGCAGCGTATTACGGACAGGAGTTAAGAACACTGAAGCTTTCTTT
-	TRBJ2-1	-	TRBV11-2	CASSLSTTYNEQFF	TGTGCCAGCAGCTTAAGTACTACCTACAATGAGCAGTTCTTC
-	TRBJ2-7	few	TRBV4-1	CASSLAGTEKYEQYF	TGCGCCAGCAGCTTGGCGGGGACCGAAAAATACGAGCAGTACTTC
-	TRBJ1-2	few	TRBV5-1	CASSLGRGANYGYTF	TGCGCCAGCAGCTTGGGCCGGGGCGCTAACTATGGCTACACCTTC
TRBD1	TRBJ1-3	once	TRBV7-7	CASSPAPGTGGNTIYF	TGTGCCAGCAGCCCCGCACCCGGGACAGGTGGAAACACCATATATTTT
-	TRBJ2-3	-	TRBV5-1	CASSSRKATDTQYF	TGCGCCAGCAGCTCAAGGAAGGCCACAGATACGCAGTATTTT